This TCR beta chain derives from a study of response to subunit inactivated influenza vaccine (dated by TCRdb to the late 2010s). General notes on the study: To follow how T cells responded to a trivalent subunit inactivated influenza vaccine, the researchers relied on deep quantitative profiling of the T cell receptor repertoire. What the work shows at the level of the full study, not this receptor alone: According to the authors, only a limited number of new T cells may be recruited by each seasonal influenza vaccination.

With respect to this clonotype: This receptor's antigen is unknown. Per-base qualities were not stored, and no clone one base away is much larger.

From the germline V gene, CDR1 is LGHNA and CDR2 is YNFKEQ. V trim: 1 base; J trim: 5 bases; unmatched bases: 5. The CDR3 holds 15 amino acids from the cysteine to the phenylalanine. Here the CDR3 DNA is all that survives: 45 bases in frame from base 1. To prepare the library, RT-PCR was applied. The sequencing machine was an Illumina HiSeq 2500. TCRdb redid the processing of the public reads, applying fastp at Q25 and MiXCR, and retained in-frame beta chains. One record per CDR3 amino acid sequence lists the most common genes and DNA. The sample records hundreds of thousands of distinct CDR3 sequences, around a sixth of which are singletons. Roughly 10% of the sample lies in the top ten.

This receptor chain uses TRBV4-2 and TRBJ2-3, with 8 middle bases fitting TRBD2. The sequence came from a man in his fifties who received an inactivated influenza vaccine. Donor details come from another sample of the same person, matched by shared clones. The sample was PBMCs from blood, taken about 12 days after vaccination. CDR3 sequence: CASSQAGGPGDTQYF. The DNA sequence follows: TGTGCCAGCAGCCAAGCGGGAGGGCCGGGAGATACGCAGTATTTT.